This passage covers 16 T cell receptor beta chains from one sample sequenced in a study of CD8 T cells in Susac syndrome. An amount of RNA that ranged from about 0.45 to 1 ug was reverse transcribed with random hexamers. TCRdb independently ran MiXCR on the immunoSEQ multiplex PCR reads; one entry per CDR3 protein. Here the sample spans over 350,000 distinct CDR3 sequences, more than 80% being singletons. The sequencing sample was made of CD8+ T cells from PBMCs. These receptors came from a human donor with multiple sclerosis.

Only a few counts were recorded for this clonotype. V usage is TRBV24-1 and J usage is TRBJ2-3; the D gene could be TRBD1 or TRBD2 (5 bases each). Germline V CDR1 and CDR2: KGHDR, SFDVKD. CDR3 size: 12 residues. Trimming shortened V by 9 bases and J by 0 bases, and 6 bases separated the two germline ends. The CDR3, as DNA: TGTGCCACCGGGGACAGCACAGATACGCAGTATTTT. Amino acid sequence: CATGDSTDTQYF.

J is TRBJ2-2 and V is TRBV27; D ambiguous. The CDR3 loop spans 15 amino acids. Trimming removed 2 bases from V and 0 bases from J, with 7 bases in between. CDR1 is MNHEY and CDR2 is SMNVEV in the germline V gene (reference sequence). In DNA form, the CDR3 reads TGTGCCAGCAGTTTAGTAGAGCCGAACACCGGGGAGCTGTTTTTT. Protein: CASSLVEPNTGELFF.

The chain combines TRBV11-1 with TRBJ1-1; D is possibly TRBD1 (6 bases). Germline V gene sequence: CDR1 SGHAT, CDR2 FQDESV (reference sequence). The V and J ends lost 0 bases and 1 base respectively, with 9 bases between them. The length of the CDR3 is 15 residues. The CDR3 reads CASSLATGQNTEAFF. The CDR3 DNA sequence: TGTGCCAGCAGCTTAGCGACAGGTCAGAACACTGAAGCTTTCTTT.

The chain joins TRBV30 to TRBJ1-4; D call uncertain. The CDR3 has 12 amino acids. The germline V gene has CDR1 GTSNPN and CDR2 SVGIG (reference sequence). V was cut by 1 base and J by 5 bases, with 5 bases left in between. The CDR3: CAWSAVNEKLFF. The CDR3 DNA reads as TGTGCCTGGAGTGCAGTGAATGAAAAACTGTTTTTT.

The CDR3 DNA sequence: TGTGCCAGCAGCGATCCGGGTCCCTTTAGAGCTAATGAAAAACTGTTTTTT. It codes for CASSDPGPFRANEKLFF. This chain uses TRBV6-1 with TRBJ1-4; D not certain. Germline V gene lookup returns CDR1 MNHNS and CDR2 SASEGT. This CDR3 has 17 amino acids. Trimming removed 6 bases from V and 3 bases from J, with 20 bases in between.

The table lists this clonotype with a few counts. V and J are TRBV4-1 and TRBJ2-7, with 7 bases lining up with TRBD1. CDR3 length equals 14 residues. Germline values: CDR1 MGHRA, CDR2 YSYEKL. V gave up 1 base and J gave up 6 bases; unmatched junction bases: 6. This CDR3 reads CASSQGGQVGEQYF. The CDR3 DNA is TGCGCCAGCAGCCAAGGAGGACAGGTCGGCGAGCAGTACTTC.

The chain links TRBV5-1 to TRBJ2-7, with 11 bases identical to TRBD2. Germline loops: CDR1 SGHRS, CDR2 YFSETQ. The V segment lost 2 bases and the J segment 3 bases; nucleotides outside the gene matches: 4. This CDR3 region has 15 residues. The CDR3 spells CASSFGTSGIYEQYF. For the CDR3, the DNA is TGCGCCAGCAGCTTTGGGACTAGCGGAATCTACGAGCAGTACTTC. The whole variable domain, remainder taken from reference TRBV5-1 and TRBJ2-7, is KAGVTQTPRYLIKTRGQQVTLSCSPISGHRSVSWYQQTPGQGLQFLFEYFSETQRNKGNFPGRFSGRQFSNSRSEMNVSTLELGDSALYLCASSFGTSGIYEQYFGPGTRLTVT.

This clonotype was found a few times. The rearrangement joins TRBV19 to TRBJ2-1; TRBD1 aligns across 9 bases. Germline V CDR1 and CDR2: LNHDA, SQIVND (reference sequence). This CDR3 spans 16 amino acids. V lost 5 bases to trimming and J lost 8 bases; unmatched junction nucleotides: 13. CDR3 bases: TGTGCCAGTAGTCCCCTCCGGGACAGGGAAGGGGATGAGCAGTTCTTC. Its protein product is CASSPLRDREGDEQFF.

This chain uses TRBV19 with TRBJ2-7; no clear D. The germline CDR1 and CDR2 sequences are LNHDA and SQIVND (reference sequence). V dropped 3 bases and J dropped 3 bases, with 9 bases sitting between them. The CDR3 extends over 13 amino acids. This CDR3 is CASSMGNDYEQYF. In DNA, the CDR3 is TGTGCCAGTAGTATGGGCAACGACTACGAGCAGTACTTC.

The table lists this clonotype with a few counts. This sequence joins TRBV28 and TRBJ2-1; 9 bases map to TRBD2. After removal of 2 bases from V and 8 bases from J, the junction contained 4 bases not matched to a gene. CDR3 length equals 14 residues. Germline CDR1 is MDHEN and CDR2 is SYDVKM. The CDR3 nucleotides are TGTGCCAGCAGTTTAGCGGGAGGGCCGGATGAGCAGTTCTTC. This codes for CASSLAGGPDEQFF.

This chain uses TRBV12-3 or TRBV12-4 with TRBJ1-5; D gene uncertain. V was clipped by 6 bases and J by 3 bases, with 6 bases between them. The CDR3 extends over 12 amino acids. Written as DNA, the CDR3 is TGTGCCAGCAGCACTTTCAATCAGCCCCAGCATTTT. This gives the protein CASSTFNQPQHF.

The chain joins TRBV4-2 to TRBJ2-3, with D maybe TRBD2 (7 bases). Germline values: CDR1 LGHNA, CDR2 YNFKEQ. Trimming removed 0 bases from V and 4 bases from J, with 11 bases in between. CDR3 length: 15 residues. CDR3 bases: TGTGCCAGCAGCCAAGAGGGGGGGCGACCAGATACGCAGTATTTT. This translates into CASSQEGGRPDTQYF.

The chain carries TRBV4-1 and TRBJ2-1; 7 nucleotides line up with TRBD1. This CDR3 spans 16 amino acids. Germline CDR1 is MGHRA and CDR2 is YSYEKL. Trimming at V came to 4 bases and at J to 2 bases, leaving 8 bases not matched to a gene. The CDR3 coding sequence is TGCGCCAGCAGCCTGACTCACGGGACAGCCTACAATGAGCAGTTCTTC. Its translation: CASSLTHGTAYNEQFF.

The CDR3 nucleotides read TGTGCCAGCAGTGACCTAGCGGGTAGTGCCGGGGAGCTGTTTTTT. It translates to CASSDLAGSAGELFF. The chain has TRBV6-1 and TRBJ2-2; 8 bases fit TRBD2. The CDR3 sequence is 15 residues long. CDR1 is MNHNS, CDR2 SASEGT, per germline. The junction had 6 bases not matched to a gene; V was cut back by 3 bases and J by 6 bases.

The rearrangement joins TRBV5-1 to TRBJ2-7; a possible D gene is TRBD1 (6 bases). Germline CDR1 and CDR2: SGHRS and YFSETQ. The CDR3 length is 13 residues. V dropped 2 bases and J dropped 5 bases, with 11 bases sitting between them. The CDR3 DNA reads TGCGCCAGCAGCTTAGGCCCAGGGGACGAGCAGTACTTC. Residues: CASSLGPGDEQYF.

The J gene is TRBJ2-5, the V gene TRBV6-1; TRBD1 agrees at 7 bases. This CDR3 is 15 amino acids long. Germline V lookup: CDR1 MNHNS, CDR2 SASEGT. V dropped 2 bases and J dropped 5; count of bases not matched to a gene: 8. In nucleotides, the CDR3 is TGTGCCAGCAGTGAATCTGCAGGGGGTATGGAGACCCAGTACTTC. Its protein is CASSESAGGMETQYF.